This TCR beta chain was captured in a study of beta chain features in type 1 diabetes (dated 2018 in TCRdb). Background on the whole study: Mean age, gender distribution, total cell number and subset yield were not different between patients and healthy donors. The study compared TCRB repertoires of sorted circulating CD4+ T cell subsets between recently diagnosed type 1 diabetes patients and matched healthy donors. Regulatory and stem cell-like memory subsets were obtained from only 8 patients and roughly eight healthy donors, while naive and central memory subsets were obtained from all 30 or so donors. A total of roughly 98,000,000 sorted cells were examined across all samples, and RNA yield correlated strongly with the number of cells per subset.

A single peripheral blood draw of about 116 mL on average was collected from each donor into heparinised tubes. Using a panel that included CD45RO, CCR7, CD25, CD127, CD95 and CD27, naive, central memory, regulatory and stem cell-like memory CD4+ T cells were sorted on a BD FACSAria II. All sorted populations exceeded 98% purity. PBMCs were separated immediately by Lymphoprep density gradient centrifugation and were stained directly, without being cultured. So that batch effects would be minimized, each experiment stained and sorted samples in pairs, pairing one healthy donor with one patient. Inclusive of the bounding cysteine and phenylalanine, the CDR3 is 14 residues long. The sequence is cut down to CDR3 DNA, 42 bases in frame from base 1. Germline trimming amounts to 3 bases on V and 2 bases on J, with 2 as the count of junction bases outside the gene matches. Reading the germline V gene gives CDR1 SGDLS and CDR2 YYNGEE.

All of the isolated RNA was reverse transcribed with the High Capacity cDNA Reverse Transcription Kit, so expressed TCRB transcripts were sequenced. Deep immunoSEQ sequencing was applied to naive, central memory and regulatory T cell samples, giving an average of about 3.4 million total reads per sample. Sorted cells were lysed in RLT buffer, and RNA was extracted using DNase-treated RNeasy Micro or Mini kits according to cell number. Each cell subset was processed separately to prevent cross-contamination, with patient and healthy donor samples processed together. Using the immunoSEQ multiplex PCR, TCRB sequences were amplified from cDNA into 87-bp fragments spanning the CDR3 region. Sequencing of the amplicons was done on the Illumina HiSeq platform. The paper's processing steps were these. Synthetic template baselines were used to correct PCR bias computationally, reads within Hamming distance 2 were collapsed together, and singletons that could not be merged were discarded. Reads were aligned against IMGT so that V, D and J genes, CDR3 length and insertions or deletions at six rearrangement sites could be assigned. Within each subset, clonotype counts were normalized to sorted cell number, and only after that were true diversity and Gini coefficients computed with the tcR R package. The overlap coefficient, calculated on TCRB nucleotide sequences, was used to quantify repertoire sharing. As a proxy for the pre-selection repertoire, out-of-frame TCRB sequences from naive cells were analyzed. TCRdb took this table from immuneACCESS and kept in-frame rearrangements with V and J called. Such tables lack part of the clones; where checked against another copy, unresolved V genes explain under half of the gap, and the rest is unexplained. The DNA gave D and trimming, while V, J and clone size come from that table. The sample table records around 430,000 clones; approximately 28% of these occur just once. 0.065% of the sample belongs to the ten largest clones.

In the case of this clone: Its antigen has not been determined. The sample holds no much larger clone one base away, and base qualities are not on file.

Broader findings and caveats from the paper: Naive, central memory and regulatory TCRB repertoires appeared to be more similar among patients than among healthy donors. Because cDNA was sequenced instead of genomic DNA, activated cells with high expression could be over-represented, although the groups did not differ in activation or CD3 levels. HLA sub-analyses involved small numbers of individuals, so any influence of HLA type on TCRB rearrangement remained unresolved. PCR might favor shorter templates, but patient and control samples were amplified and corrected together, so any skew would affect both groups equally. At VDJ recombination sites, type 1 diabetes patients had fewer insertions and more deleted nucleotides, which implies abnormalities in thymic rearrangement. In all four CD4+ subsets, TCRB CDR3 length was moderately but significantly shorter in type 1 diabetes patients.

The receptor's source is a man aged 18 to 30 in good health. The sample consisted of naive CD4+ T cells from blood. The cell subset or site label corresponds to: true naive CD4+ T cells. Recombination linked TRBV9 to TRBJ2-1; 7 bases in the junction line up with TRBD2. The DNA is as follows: TGTGCCAGCAGCGGGGGGACTACCTACAATGAGCAGTTCTTC. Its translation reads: CASSGGTTYNEQFF. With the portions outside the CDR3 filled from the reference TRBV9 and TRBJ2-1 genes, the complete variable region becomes DSGVTQTPKHLITATGQRVTLRCSPRSGDLSVYWYQQSLDQGLQFLIQYYNGEERAKGNILERFSAQQFPDLHSELNLSSLELGDSALYFCASSGGTTYNEQFFGPGTRLTVL.